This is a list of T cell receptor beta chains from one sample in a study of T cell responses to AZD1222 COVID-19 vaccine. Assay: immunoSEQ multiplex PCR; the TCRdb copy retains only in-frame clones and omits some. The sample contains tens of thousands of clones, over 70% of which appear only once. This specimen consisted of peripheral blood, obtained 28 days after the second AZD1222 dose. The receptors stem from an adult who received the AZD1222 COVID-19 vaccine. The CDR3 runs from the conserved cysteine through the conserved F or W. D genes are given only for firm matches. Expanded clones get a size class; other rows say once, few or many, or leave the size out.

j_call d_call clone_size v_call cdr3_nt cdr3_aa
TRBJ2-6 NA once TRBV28 TGTGCCAGCAGTACGGTTTCTGGGGCCAACGTCCTGACTTTC CASSTVSGANVLTF
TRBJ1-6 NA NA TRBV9 TGTGCCAGCAGCGTATCTATCGGAGATTCACCCCTCCACTTT CASSVSIGDSPLHF
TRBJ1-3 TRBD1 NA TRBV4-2 TGTGCCAGCAGCCCGGGACAGGCTCCCTCTGGAAACACCATATATTTT CASSPGQAPSGNTIYF
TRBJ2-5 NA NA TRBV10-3 TGTGCCATCAGTGAGACTGGGGCCAGGGGAGAGACCCAGTACTTC CAISETGARGETQYF
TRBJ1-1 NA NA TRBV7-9 TGTGCCAGCAGCTTAATAAGTAGGGCTGAAGCTTTCTTT CASSLISRAEAFF
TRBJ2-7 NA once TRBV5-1 TGCGCCAGCAGCTTACTGGGGGGTACCGACTACGAGCAGTACTTC CASSLLGGTDYEQYF
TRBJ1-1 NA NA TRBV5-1 TGCGCCAGCAGCTTACTGAGGAACACTGAAGCTTTCTTT CASSLLRNTEAFF
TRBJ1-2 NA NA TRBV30 TGTGCCTGGAGATCCAAACATGGATCGGGCTACACCTTC CAWRSKHGSGYTF
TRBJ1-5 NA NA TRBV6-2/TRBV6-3 TGTGCCAGCAGTTACGCTGGACAGATTACTAATCAGCCCCAGCATTTT CASSYAGQITNQPQHF
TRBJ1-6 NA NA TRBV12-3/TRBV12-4 TGTGCCAGCAGTTTAGTCAGGGCACCCCTCCACTTT CASSLVRAPLHF
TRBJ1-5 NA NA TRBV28 TGTGCCAGTGGTAGGGTCAGTAGCAATCAGCCCCAGCATTTT CASGRVSSNQPQHF
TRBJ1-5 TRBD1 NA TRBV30 TGTGCCTGGAGTGGAGCTCGGACAGGTTATCAGCCCCAGCATTTT CAWSGARTGYQPQHF
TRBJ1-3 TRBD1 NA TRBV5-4 TGTGCCAGCAGCGACGACAGGGGGACTGGAAACACCATATATTTT CASSDDRGTGNTIYF
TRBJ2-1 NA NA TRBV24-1 TGTGCCACCAGTGATTCGACGAGTTTGAACAATGAGCAGTTCTTC CATSDSTSLNNEQFF
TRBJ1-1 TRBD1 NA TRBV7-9 TGTGCCAGCAGCTCCCGGACAGGGAGGAACACTGAAGCTTTCTTT CASSSRTGRNTEAFF
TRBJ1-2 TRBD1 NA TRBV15 TGTGCCACCAGCAGAGCCCCGACAGGGGCCTATGGCTACACCTTC CATSRAPTGAYGYTF
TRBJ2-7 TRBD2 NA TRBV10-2 TGCGCCAGCAAGCAAACGGCGGGAGGGTACGAGCAGTACTTC CASKQTAGGYEQYF
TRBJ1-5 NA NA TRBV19 TGTGCCAGCCGACCCCCATATCAGCCCCAGCATTTT CASRPPYQPQHF
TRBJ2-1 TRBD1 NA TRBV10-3 TGTGCCATCAGGCCAGGGGTGGGACAGGGGGCGTCTGAGCAGTTCTTC CAIRPGVGQGASEQFF
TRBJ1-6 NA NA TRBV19 TGTGCCAGTAGTATCCTCCCTTTCGAGACGTTCGGGTCACCCCTCCACTTT CASSILPFETFGSPLHF
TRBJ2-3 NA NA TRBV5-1 TGCGCCAGCAGGAGAGACAGGAGCACAGATACGCAGTATTTT CASRRDRSTDTQYF
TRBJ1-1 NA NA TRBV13 TGTGCCAGCAGCCCAGGAGGAGGGGACACTGAAGCTTTCTTT CASSPGGGDTEAFF
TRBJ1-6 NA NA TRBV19 TGTGCCAGTAGGAAGGACAGAGGGATAAGTTCCTATAATTCACCCCTCCACTTT CASRKDRGISSYNSPLHF
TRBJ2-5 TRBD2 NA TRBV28 TGTGCCAGCAGTTCGCAGACCTGGACTAGCGGGGCTCGGACCCAGTACTTC CASSSQTWTSGARTQYF
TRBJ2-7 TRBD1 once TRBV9 TGTGCCAGCAGCGTAGCTACAGGGGGCCCGGGGGAGCAGTACTTC CASSVATGGPGEQYF
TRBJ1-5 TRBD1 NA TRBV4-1 TGCGCCAGCAGCCAAGATCGAAGGGCAGGGGGCTTTCAGCCCCAGCATTTT CASSQDRRAGGFQPQHF
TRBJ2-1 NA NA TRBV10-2 TGCGCCAGCAAAGGAGGGACAGACTACTACAATGAGCAGTTCTTC CASKGGTDYYNEQFF
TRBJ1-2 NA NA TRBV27 TGTGCCAGCTCCCCAACATGGGCAGGCCAGACCGAAGGGGTCTATGGCTACACCTTC CASSPTWAGQTEGVYGYTF
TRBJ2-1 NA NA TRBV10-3 TGTGCCATCAGGCACCCTCAAAGGGCGGATGAGCAGTTCTTC CAIRHPQRADEQFF
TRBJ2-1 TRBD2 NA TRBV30 TGTGCCTGGAGCGCCGGGACTAGTAGTAACGGTGAGCAGTTCTTC CAWSAGTSSNGEQFF
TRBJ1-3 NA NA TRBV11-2 TGTGCCAGCAGCTTGAGGGAGAACTCTGGAAACACCATATATTTT CASSLRENSGNTIYF
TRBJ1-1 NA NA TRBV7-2 TGTGCCAGCAGCTTAAGACGGGGCCTTGAAGCTTTCTTT CASSLRRGLEAFF
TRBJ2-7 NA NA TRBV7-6 TGTGCCAGCAGCCCCCGCTCCGGGGAGCAGTACTTC CASSPRSGEQYF
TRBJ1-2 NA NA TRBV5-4 TGTGCCAGCAGTGATCGTAGTAGGGGGGCCTATGGCTACACCTTC CASSDRSRGAYGYTF
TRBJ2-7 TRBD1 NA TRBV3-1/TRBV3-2 TGTGCCAGCAGCCCGAGTTGGACAGGCGCCTACGAGCAGTACTTC CASSPSWTGAYEQYF
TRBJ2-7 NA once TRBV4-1 TGCGCCAGCAGCCCGAGCAGCATAGCTCAAAACTCCTACGAGCAGTACTTC CASSPSSIAQNSYEQYF
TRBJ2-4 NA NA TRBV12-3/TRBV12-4 TGTGCCAGCAGTTATACGGGAGATATTCAGTACTTC CASSYTGDIQYF
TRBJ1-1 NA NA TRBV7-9 TGTGCCAGCAGCTCCTACAAGAACACTGAAGCTTTCTTT CASSSYKNTEAFF